This T cell receptor beta chain was identified during a study of blood T cell repertoires in COVID-19. Overall study: Whether acute or convalescent, the COVID-19 samples came from the United States, Italy and Spain. Nucleic acid was either cDNA or gDNA, and it came from T cells, B-cell-depleted T cells, or PBMCs.

Authors' analysis steps: How many nucleated cells were present was estimated from reference gene primer amplification. The repertoire was sequenced with immunoSEQ multiplex PCR; TCRdb's copy has only in-frame clones and lacks some. V and J calls and clone size follow that table, whereas D and trimming were derived from the DNA. The sample has more than 100,000 clones; about 86% are singletons. Germline trimming cut 4 bases from V and 0 bases from J; bases unmatched to any gene: 4. Germline V gene lookup returns CDR1 SGHRS and CDR2 YFSETQ. The CDR3 loop spans 15 amino acids. The chain uses TRBV5-1 and TRBJ2-3; the match to TRBD2 covers 8 bases. The TCR originated in a woman aged 60-75 years with active or convalescent COVID-19. Sequencing was performed on peripheral blood. CDR3: CASSATSGSTDTQYF. The CDR3 bases are TGCGCCAGCAGCGCAACTAGCGGTAGCACAGATACGCAGTATTTT.